This TCR beta chain was identified during a study of early stage breast cancer tumors. Notes on the study in general: Compared with adjacent normal breast tissue, tumors showed roughly 2.4-fold greater T cell density and higher clonality. In most of the 16 patients, blood comparison separated tumor from normal breast.

With respect to this clone: Its antigen is still unknown.

Measured with immunoSEQ multiplex PCR; TCRdb has only the in-frame clones, and not every one. The sample carries tens of thousands of clones, approximately 69% recorded once. The CDR3 is made up of 15 amino acids. Germline CDR1 reads LNHNV; CDR2 reads YYDKDF (reference sequence). Trimming cost V 0 bases and J 5 bases, with 13 bases left between them. Sequences were obtained from blood. The chain uses TRBV15 and TRBJ1-2; a weak D match, TRBD1 (5 bases). The TCR originated in a person between 60 and 69 years old with breast cancer. The DNA for the CDR3 is TGTGCCACCAGCAGAGATCTTGGGACGCTTTATGGCTACACCTTC. It specifies CATSRDLGTLYGYTF.